The source of this T cell receptor (beta chain) is a study of control samples from healthy donors and cancer patients. V lost 3 bases, J lost 0 bases, and 5 bases stayed unmatched. This CDR3 is built from 16 residues. Germline CDR1 reads LGHDT; CDR2 reads YNNKEL (reference sequence). TCRdb's table, derived via immunoSEQ multiplex PCR, lists solely in-frame clones and lacks some. The sample carries about 140,000 clones, 70% to 90% recorded once. This TCR was recovered from a woman aged 25 to 39 in good health. V is TRBV3-1 (or the pseudogene TRBV3-2) and J is TRBJ2-5; 9 nucleotides match TRBD1. The specimen was blood. CDR3 in amino acids: CASSHTGTGHQETQYF. DNA of the CDR3: TGTGCCAGCAGCCACACCGGGACAGGGCACCAAGAGACCCAGTACTTC.